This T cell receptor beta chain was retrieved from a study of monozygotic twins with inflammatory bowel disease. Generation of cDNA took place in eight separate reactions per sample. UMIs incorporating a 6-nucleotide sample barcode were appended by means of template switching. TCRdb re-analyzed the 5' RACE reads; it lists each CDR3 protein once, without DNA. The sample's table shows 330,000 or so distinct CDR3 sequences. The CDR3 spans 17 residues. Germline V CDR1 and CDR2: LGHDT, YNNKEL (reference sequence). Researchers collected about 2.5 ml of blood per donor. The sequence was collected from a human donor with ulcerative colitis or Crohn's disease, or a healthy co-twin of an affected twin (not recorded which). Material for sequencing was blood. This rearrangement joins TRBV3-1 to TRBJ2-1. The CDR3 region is CASSFNLGGGSYNEQFF.